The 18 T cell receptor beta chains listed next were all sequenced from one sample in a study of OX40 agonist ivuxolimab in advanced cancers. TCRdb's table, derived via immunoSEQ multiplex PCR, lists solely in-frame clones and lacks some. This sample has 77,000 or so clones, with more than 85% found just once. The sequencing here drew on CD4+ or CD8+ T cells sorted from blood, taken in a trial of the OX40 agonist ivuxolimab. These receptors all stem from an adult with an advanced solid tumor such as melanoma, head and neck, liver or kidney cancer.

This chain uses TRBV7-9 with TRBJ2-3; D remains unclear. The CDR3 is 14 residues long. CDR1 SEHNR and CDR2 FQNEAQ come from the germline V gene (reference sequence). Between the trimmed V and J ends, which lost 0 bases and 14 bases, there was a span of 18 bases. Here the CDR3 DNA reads TGTGCCAGCAGCTTAGCCCCCTCCGATACGCAGTGGTATTTT. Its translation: CASSLAPSDTQWYF.

CDR3 region: CASTDQKASGSYNEQFF. The DNA for the CDR3 is TGTGCCAGCACGGACCAAAAGGCTAGCGGGTCCTACAATGAGCAGTTCTTC. The rearrangement links TRBV27 to TRBJ2-1; 8 bases match TRBD2. Trimming removed 7 bases from V and 1 base from J; junction bases left unmatched: 12. CDR3 length: 17 amino acids. Germline CDR1 reads MNHEY; CDR2 reads SMNVEV (reference sequence).

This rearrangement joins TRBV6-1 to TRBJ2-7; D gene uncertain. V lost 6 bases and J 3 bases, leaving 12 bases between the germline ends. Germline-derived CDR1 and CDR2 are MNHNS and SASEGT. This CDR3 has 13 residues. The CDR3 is CASRLTRFYEQYF. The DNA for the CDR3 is TGTGCCAGCAGACTGACAAGGTTCTACGAGCAGTACTTC.

CDR3 nucleotide sequence: TGTGCCAGCAGCAAAGGTGGCAGGGGGCTTGTCGGGGAGCTGTTTTTT. The encoded protein is CASSKGGRGLVGELFF. The V gene is TRBV21-1, the J gene TRBJ2-2; the table gives TRBD1 as D, unverified against the DNA. TRBV21-1 is termed a pseudogene. The CDR3 spans 16 residues.

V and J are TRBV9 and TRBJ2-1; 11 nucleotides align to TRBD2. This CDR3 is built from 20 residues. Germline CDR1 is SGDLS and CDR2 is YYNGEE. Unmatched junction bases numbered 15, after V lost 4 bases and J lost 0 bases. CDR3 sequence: CASSSRLAGLAFGSYNEQFF. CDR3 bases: TGTGCCAGCAGCTCCCGACTAGCGGGGCTTGCCTTTGGCTCCTACAATGAGCAGTTCTTC. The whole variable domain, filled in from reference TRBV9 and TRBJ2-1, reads DSGVTQTPKHLITATGQRVTLRCSPRSGDLSVYWYQQSLDQGLQFLIQYYNGEERAKGNILERFSAQQFPDLHSELNLSSLELGDSALYFCASSSRLAGLAFGSYNEQFFGPGTRLTVL.

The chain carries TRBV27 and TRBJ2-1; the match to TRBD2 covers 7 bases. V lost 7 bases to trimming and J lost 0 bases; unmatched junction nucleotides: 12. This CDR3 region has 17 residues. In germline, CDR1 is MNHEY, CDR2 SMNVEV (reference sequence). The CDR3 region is CASKGGLTGGSYNEQFF. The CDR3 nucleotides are TGTGCCAGCAAAGGAGGGTTAACGGGGGGCTCCTACAATGAGCAGTTCTTC.

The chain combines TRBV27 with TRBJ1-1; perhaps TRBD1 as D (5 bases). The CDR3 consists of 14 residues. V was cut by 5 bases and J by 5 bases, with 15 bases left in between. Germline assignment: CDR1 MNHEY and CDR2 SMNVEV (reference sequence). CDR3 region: CASSPGTTRTEAFF. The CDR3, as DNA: TGTGCCAGCAGTCCTGGGACCACGCGGACTGAAGCTTTCTTT.

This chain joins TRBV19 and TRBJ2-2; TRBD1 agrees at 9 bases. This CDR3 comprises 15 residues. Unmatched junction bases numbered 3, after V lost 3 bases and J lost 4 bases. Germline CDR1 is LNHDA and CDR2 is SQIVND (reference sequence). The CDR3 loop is CASSIGTGSTGELFF. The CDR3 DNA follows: TGTGCCAGTAGTATTGGGACAGGGAGCACCGGGGAGCTGTTTTTT.

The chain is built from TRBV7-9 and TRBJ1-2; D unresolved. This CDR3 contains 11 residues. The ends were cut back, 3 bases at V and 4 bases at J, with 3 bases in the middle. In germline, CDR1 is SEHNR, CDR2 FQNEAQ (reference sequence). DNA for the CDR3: TGTGCCAGCAGCTTTGGCTATGGCTACACCTTC. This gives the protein CASSFGYGYTF.

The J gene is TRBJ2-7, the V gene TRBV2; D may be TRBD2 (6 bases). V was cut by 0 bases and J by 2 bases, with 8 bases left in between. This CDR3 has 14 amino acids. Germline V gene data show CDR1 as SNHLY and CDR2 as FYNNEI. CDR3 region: CASSEAGGAYEQYF. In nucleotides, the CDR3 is TGTGCCAGCAGTGAAGCAGGCGGGGCCTACGAGCAGTACTTC.

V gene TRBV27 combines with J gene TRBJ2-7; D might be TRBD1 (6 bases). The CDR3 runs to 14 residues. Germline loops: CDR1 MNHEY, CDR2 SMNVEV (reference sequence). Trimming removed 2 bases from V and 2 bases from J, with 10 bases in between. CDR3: CASSLGGPTYEQYF. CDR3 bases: TGTGCCAGCAGTTTAGGGGGCCCCACCTACGAGCAGTACTTC.

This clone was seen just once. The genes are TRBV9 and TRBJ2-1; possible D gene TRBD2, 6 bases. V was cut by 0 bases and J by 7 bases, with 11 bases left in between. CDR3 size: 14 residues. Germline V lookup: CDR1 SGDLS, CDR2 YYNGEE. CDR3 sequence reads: CASSVGGALNEQFF. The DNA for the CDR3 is TGTGCCAGCAGCGTAGGCGGGGCCCTTAATGAGCAGTTCTTC.

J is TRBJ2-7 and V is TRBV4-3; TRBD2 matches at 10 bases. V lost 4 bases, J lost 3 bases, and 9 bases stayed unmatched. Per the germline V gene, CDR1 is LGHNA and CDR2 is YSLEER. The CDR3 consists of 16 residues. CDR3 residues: CASSLIRLAGDYEQYF. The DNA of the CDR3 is TGCGCCAGCAGCCTAATCCGGCTAGCGGGGGACTACGAGCAGTACTTC.

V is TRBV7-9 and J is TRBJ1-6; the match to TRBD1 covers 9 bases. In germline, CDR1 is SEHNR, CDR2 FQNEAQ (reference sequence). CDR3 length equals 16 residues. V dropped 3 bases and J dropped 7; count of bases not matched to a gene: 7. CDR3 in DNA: TGTGCCAGCAGCTTCGGACAGGGGTTAGACAATTCACCCCTCCACTTT. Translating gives CASSFGQGLDNSPLHF.

The CDR3 DNA follows: TGTGCCAGCAGCTTGGGTTCAGGCGGGGACACCATATATTTT. Its translation is CASSLGSGGDTIYF. The rearrangement links TRBV5-6 to TRBJ1-3; the D is unclear. Germline CDR1 is SGHDT and CDR2 is YYEEEE. Trimming pared 0 bases from V and 8 bases from J, leaving 12 bases between. The CDR3 runs to 14 residues.

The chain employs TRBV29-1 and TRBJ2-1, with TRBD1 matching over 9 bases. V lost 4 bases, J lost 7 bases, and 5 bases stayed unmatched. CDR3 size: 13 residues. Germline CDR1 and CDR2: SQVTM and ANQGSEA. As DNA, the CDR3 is TGCAGCGTTGCAGGGACAGGGTTGAATGAGCAGTTCTTC. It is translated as CSVAGTGLNEQFF.

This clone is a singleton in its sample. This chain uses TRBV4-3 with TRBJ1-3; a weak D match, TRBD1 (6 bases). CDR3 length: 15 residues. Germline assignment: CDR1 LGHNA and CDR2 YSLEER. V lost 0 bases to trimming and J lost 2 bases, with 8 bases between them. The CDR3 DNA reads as TGCGCCAGCAGCCAAGACTCAGGGGCTGGAAACACCATATATTTT. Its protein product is CASSQDSGAGNTIYF.

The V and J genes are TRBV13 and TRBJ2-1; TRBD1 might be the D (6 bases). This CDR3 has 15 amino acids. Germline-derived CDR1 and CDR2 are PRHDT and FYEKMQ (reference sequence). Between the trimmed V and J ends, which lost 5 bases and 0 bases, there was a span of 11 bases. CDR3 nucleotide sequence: TGTGCCAGCAGCACCCGGACAGACTCCTACAATGAGCAGTTCTTC. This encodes CASSTRTDSYNEQFF.